Below, one TCR beta chain is given with its context. Generated by immunoSEQ multiplex PCR, the TCRdb table keeps only in-frame clones and is missing some. The table shows 90,000 to 100,000 clones, with about 88% occurring only once. The CDR3 consists of 13 residues. The V end lost 5 bases, the J end lost 7 bases, and 12 bases lay between the germline ends. CDR1 is MNHEY, CDR2 SVGAGI, per germline. The sample belongs to a study of blood T cell repertoires in COVID-19. The chain joins TRBV6-5 to TRBJ1-5; D is uncertain. Specimen: peripheral blood. The receptor's source is a man older than 75 with acute or convalescent COVID-19. CDR3 bases: TGTGCCAGCAGTATCCACAGCGGACAGCCCCAGCATTTT. Translated: CASSIHSGQPQHF.